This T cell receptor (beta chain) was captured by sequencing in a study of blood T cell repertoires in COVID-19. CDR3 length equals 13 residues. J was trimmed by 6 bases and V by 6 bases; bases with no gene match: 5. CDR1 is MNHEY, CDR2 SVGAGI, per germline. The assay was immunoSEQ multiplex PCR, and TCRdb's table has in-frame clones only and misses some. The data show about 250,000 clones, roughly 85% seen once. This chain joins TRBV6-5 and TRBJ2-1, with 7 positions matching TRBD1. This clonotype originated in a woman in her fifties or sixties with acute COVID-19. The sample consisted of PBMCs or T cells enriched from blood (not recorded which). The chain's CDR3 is CASSTGTVNEQFF. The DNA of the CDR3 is TGTGCCAGCAGCACAGGGACAGTCAATGAGCAGTTCTTC.